This T cell receptor (beta chain) emerged from a study of blood T cells in healthy people across ages (dated by TCRdb to between 2015 and 2017). Regarding the research as a whole: In model experiments, template switching captured roughly one uniquely barcoded TCR beta cDNA molecule for every two T cells. To avoid experimental bias, donors of different ages were randomly spread across the sequencing lanes. To track age-related changes in TCR beta repertoire diversity, the study relied on deep sequencing normalized with unique cDNA molecular identifiers. Four age groups were formed from the donors: young (average about 16 years), middle-aged (less than 40), aged (about 62) and long-lived (around 82). Two additional independent replicas of 1 million unique cDNA reads from the same blood draw were analyzed for two donors (one aged 18 to 30 and one aged 80 or older).

Study-level results and caveats: Bulk unsorted PBMC profiling prevented conclusive comparison of naive and antigen-experienced compartments. Because donor CMV infection status was unknown, age-related changes in expanded clonotypes were potentially confounded. Total diversity estimates from one million sequenced T cells were considered lower bounds and underestimates. As age increased, observed TCR beta diversity per million T cells dropped in a roughly linear way, and a significant reduction was already evident by age about 40. There was a strong correlation between observed TCR beta diversity and the percentage of naive T cells measured by flow cytometry. Compared with the aged group, the long-lived group had more naive CD4+ T cells, fewer expanded clones and increased TCR diversity, a pattern suggesting age selection.

The CDR3 has 11 amino acids, counting the end cysteine and phenylalanine. Left in the record is the CDR3 DNA by itself, 33 bases read in frame from the first base. Via the germline V gene (reference sequence), CDR1 is LGHDT and CDR2 YNNKEL. V is reduced by 3 bases and J by 9 bases, leaving a spacing of 6 bases between them. Concerning this clonotype: Its antigen has not been determined. Qualities for individual bases were not recorded, and no much larger clone is one base off.

Donors were roughly 40 systemically healthy Caucasian individuals from Russia aged roughly 6 to 90 years. Each donor gave around 9.9 milliliters of peripheral blood, collected into EDTA-treated Vacutainer tubes. Ficoll-Paque density-gradient centrifugation was used to isolate PBMCs, with at least 7 million obtained per sample. Total RNA, at least 6 micrograms per sample, was extracted from PBMCs with Trizol reagent. For every donor, flow cytometry on a PBMC aliquot measured the percentage of naive CD45RAhigh/CD27high T cells. The library came from 5' RACE. Instrument used: Illumina HiSeq 2500. A second PCR of about 6 to 11 cycles was performed with a sample-barcoded 5' primer and a J-beta primer mix. A template-switch 5' adaptor carrying 12 random nucleotides introduced a unique molecular identifier onto each TCR beta cDNA molecule. Each sample yielded at least 2.5 million CDR3-containing paired-end reads. All of the RNA was converted into first-strand cDNA using the Mint cDNA synthesis kit, with a TRBC-specific oligonucleotide serving as the primer. Following uracil-DNA glycosylase treatment, all cDNA underwent a first 18-cycle PCR with the universal primers M1SS and BC2_uni_R. The source study handled its data this way. For normalization, 1 million high-quality reads, each with a distinct molecular identifier, were randomly selected from each sample. Reads with shared molecular identifiers were discarded instead of being binned into consensus sequences. MiTCR, run with a Q25 quality threshold and the strictest error-elimination algorithm, handled CDR3 identification, clonotype clustering and error correction. Lower-bound total TCR beta diversity was estimated with a nonparametric unseen species model using Euler transformation. TCRdb took the public reads, trimmed them with fastp at Q25, ran MiXCR for clone calling and kept in-frame beta chains. Every distinct CDR3 protein forms one entry, paired with its most common genes and DNA. The V and J calls were determined by TCRdb, not by the authors. The sample table shows more than 700,000 distinct CDR3 sequences, and 53% are seen once. 40% to 50% of the sample rests with the top ten.

The chain links TRBV3-1 with TRBJ2-1, with the D gene not confidently named. This sequence originates from an elderly man in good health. Material: blood. The DNA is as follows: TGTGCCAGCAGCCACATGGGTGAGCAGTTCTTC. Translation gives CASSHMGEQFF.